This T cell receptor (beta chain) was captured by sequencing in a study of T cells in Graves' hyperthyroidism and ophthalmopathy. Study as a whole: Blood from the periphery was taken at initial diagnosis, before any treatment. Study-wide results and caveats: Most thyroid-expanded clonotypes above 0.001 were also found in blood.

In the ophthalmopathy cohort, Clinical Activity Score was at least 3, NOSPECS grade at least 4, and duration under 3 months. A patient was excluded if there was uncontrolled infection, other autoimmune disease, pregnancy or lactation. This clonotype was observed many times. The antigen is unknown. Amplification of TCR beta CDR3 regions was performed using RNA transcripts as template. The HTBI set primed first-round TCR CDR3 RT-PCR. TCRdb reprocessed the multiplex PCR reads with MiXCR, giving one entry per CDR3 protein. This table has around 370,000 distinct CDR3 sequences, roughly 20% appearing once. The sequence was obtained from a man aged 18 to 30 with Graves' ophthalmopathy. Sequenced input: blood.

This CDR3 reads CASGPGQRNYGYTF. The CDR3, as DNA: TGCGCCAGCGGCCCGGGACAGCGAAACTATGGCTACACCTTC. The chain links TRBV5-1 to TRBJ1-2; 7 nucleotides align to TRBD1. The CDR3 runs to 14 residues. The V gene end was trimmed by 7 bases and the J gene end by 2 bases; junction bases not matched to a gene: 8. Germline V lookup: CDR1 SGHRS, CDR2 YFSETQ.